This TCR beta chain emerged from a study of post-analysis software for immune sequencing data. Overall study context: Recorded subtypes: relapsing-remitting, secondary progressive, progressive-relapsing; some patients unannotated.

The sample holds many counts of this clonotype. Antigen specificity is unknown. TCR beta libraries were prepared from cDNA with unique molecular identifiers. It was from about 0.98 to 11 million T cells that 500,000 to 600,000 cDNA molecules came. MiXCR, applied by TCRdb to the PCR reads, yields one record per CDR3 protein. The data hold around 190,000 distinct CDR3 sequences, with roughly 28% observed a single time. Study-level points and caveats: Strong co-clustering by F measure was seen for same-batch samples. The normalized Chao1 diversity of multiple sclerosis patients was significantly lower than that of controls. Controls showed lower frequencies than patients for five TRBV segments, and TRBV5-6, TRBV5-1 and TRBV20-1 were among these.

Deletions cut 4 bases from V and 4 bases from J, with 7 bases between. The CDR3 sequence is 12 residues long. Germline loops: CDR1 SEHNR, CDR2 FQNEAQ (reference sequence). This receptor was identified in a girl aged 2-17 years with multiple sclerosis. The chain uses TRBV7-9 and TRBJ2-5; maybe TRBD2 (6 bases). Sequencing was done on a sample of blood. The DNA for the CDR3 is TGTGCCAGCAGCTCGGGGGTAGAGACCCAGTACTTC. Translation: CASSSGVETQYF.